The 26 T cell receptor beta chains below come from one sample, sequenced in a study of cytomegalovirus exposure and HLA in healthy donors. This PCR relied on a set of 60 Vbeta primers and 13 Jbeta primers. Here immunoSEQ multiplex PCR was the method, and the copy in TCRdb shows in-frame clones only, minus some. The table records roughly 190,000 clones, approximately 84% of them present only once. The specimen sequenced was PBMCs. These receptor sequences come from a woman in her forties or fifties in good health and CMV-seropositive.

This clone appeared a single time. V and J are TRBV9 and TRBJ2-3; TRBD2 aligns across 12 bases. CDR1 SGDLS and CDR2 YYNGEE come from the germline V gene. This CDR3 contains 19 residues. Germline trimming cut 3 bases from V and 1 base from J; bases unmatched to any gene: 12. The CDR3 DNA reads TGTGCCAGCAGCGGGGGTGGGCTAGCGGGGGGGCCAGGCACAGATACGCAGTATTTT. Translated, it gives CASSGGGLAGGPGTDTQYF.

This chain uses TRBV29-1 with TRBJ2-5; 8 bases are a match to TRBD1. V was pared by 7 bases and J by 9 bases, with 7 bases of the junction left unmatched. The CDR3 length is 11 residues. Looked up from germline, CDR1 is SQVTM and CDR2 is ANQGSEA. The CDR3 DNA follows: TGCAGCGGGGGGGACAGGAGGTCCCAGTACTTC. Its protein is CSGGDRRSQYF.

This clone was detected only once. In DNA form, the CDR3 reads TGTGCCAGCAGATCCTCCCTCCAAGAGACCCAGTACTTC. Translating it yields CASRSSLQETQYF. V and J are TRBV7-2 and TRBJ2-5; no reliable D call. This CDR3 comprises 13 residues. Germline values: CDR1 SGHTA, CDR2 FQGNSA. Trimming took off 6 bases at V and 1 base at J, with 9 bases between the two ends.

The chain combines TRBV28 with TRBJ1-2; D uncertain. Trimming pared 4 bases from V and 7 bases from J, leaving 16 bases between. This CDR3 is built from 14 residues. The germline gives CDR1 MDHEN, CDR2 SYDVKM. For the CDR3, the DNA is TGTGCCAGCAGTTCAAGAACAGACGGATCTGGCTACACCTTC. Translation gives CASSSRTDGSGYTF.

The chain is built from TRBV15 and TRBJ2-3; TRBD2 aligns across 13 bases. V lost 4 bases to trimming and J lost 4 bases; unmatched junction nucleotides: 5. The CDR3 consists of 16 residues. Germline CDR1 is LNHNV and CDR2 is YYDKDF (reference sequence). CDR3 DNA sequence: TGTGCCACCAGCATGGGGGGACTAGCGGGGCCAGATACGCAGTATTTT. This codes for CATSMGGLAGPDTQYF.

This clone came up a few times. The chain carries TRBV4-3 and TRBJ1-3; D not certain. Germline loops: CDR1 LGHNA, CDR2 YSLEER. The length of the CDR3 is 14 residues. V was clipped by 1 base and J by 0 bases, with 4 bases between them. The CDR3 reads CASSQVVSGNTIYF. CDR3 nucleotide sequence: TGCGCCAGCAGCCAAGTAGTCTCTGGAAACACCATATATTTT.

The CDR3 loop is CASSLEFRDYGYTF. The DNA for the CDR3 is TGTGCCAGCAGCTTAGAGTTCAGGGACTATGGCTACACCTTC. The chain couples TRBV7-2 to TRBJ1-2, with TRBD1 as a possible D gene (5 bases). The V gene's germline CDR1 is SGHTA and CDR2 FQGNSA. The CDR3 is 14 amino acids. The V end was cut by 1 base, the J end by 3 bases, with 9 bases between.

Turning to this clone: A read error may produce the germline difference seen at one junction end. In DNA, the CDR3 is TGTTCCAGCAGCTTACAGCGGGCAAGCTCCTACAATGAGCAGTTCTTC. Translation: CSSSLQRASSYNEQFF. V is TRBV7-9 and J is TRBJ2-1; TRBD2 might be the D (6 bases). Germline assignment: CDR1 SEHNR and CDR2 FQNEAQ (reference sequence). The CDR3 has 16 amino acids.

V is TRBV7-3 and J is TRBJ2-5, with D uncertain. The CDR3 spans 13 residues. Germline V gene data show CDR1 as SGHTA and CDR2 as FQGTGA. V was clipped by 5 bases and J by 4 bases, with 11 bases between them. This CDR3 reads CASSLLASETQYF. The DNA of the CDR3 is TGTGCCAGCAGCCTATTAGCATCAGAGACCCAGTACTTC.

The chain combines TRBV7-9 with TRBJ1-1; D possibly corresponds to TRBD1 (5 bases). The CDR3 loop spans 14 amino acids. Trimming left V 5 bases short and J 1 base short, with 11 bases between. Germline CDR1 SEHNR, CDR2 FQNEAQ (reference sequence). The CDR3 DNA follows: TGTGCCAGCAGCCAACTTCAGGGGAACACTGAAGCTTTCTTT. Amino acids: CASSQLQGNTEAFF.

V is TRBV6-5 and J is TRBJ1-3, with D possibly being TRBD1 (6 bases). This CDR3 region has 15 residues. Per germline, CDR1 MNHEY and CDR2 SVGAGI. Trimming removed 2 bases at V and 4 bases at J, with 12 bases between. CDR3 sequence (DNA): TGTGCCAGCAGTTACGGGGGCTTGGGAGGAAACACCATATATTTT. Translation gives CASSYGGLGGNTIYF.

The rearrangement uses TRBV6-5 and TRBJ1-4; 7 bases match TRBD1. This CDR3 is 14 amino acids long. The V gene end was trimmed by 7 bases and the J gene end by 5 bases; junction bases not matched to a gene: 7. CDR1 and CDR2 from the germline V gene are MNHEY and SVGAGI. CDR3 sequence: CASMAGTVNEKLFF. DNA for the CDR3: TGTGCCAGCATGGCCGGGACAGTCAATGAAAAACTGTTTTTT.

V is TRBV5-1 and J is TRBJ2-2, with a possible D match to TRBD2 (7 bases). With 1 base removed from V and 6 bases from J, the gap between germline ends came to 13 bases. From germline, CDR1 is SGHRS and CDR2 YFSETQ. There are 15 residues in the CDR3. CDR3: CASSLPGGHSGELFF. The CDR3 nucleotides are TGCGCCAGCAGCTTGCCGGGGGGACATTCCGGGGAGCTGTTTTTT.

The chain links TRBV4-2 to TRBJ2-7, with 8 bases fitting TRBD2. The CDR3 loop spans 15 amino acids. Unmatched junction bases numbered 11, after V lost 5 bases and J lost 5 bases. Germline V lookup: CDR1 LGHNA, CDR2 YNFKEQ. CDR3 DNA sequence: TGTGCCAGCAGCACAGATACGGGACTAGTCCACGAGCAGTACTTC. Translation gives CASSTDTGLVHEQYF.

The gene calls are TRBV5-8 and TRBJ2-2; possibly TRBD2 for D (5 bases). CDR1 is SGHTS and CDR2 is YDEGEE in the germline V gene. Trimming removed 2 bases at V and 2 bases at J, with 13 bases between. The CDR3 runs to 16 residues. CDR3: CASSFVRGVNTGELFF. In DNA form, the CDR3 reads TGTGCCAGCAGCTTCGTTCGGGGAGTTAACACCGGGGAGCTGTTTTTT.

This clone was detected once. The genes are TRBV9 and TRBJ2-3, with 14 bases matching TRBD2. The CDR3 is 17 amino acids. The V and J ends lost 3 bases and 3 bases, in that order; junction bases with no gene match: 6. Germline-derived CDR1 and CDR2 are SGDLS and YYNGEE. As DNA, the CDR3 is TGTGCCAGCAGCGCCGGACTAGCGGGGGGCCAGACAGATACGCAGTATTTT. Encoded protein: CASSAGLAGGQTDTQYF. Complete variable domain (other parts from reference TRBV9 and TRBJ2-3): DSGVTQTPKHLITATGQRVTLRCSPRSGDLSVYWYQQSLDQGLQFLIQYYNGEERAKGNILERFSAQQFPDLHSELNLSSLELGDSALYFCASSAGLAGGQTDTQYFGPGTRLTVL.

CDR3 bases: TGTGCCAGCAGTTCATTAACAGTCCCCCATCAGCCCCAGCATTTT. This encodes CASSSLTVPHQPQHF. The V and J genes are TRBV6-6 and TRBJ1-5; D gene uncertain. V was cut by 4 bases and J by 5 bases, with 15 bases left in between. The CDR3 spans 15 residues. Germline CDR1 is MNHNY and CDR2 is SVGAGI (reference sequence).

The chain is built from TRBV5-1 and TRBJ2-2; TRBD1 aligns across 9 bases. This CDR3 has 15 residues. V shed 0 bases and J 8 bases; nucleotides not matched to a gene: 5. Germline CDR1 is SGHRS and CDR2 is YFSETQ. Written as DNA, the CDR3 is TGCGCCAGCAGCTTGGACAGGGGGCTACGGGGGGAGCTGTTTTTT. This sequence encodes CASSLDRGLRGELFF.

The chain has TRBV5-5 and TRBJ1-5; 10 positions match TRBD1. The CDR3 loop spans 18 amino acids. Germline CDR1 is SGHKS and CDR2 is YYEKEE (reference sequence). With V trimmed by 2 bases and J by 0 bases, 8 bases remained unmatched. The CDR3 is CASSLTGQGDFSNQPQHF. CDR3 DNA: TGTGCCAGCAGCTTAACCGGACAGGGGGACTTTAGCAATCAGCCCCAGCATTTT. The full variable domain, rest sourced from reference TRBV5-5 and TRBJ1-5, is DAGVTQSPTHLIKTRGQQVTLRCSPISGHKSVSWYQQVLGQGPQFIFQYYEKEERGRGNFPDRFSARQFPNYSSELNVNALLLGDSALYLCASSLTGQGDFSNQPQHFGDGTRLSIL.

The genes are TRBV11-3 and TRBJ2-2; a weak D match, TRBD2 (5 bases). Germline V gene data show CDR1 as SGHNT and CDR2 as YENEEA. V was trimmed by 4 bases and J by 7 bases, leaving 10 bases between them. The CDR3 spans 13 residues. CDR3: CASSSHRDGELFF. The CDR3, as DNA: TGTGCCAGCAGCTCCCACCGGGACGGGGAGCTGTTTTTT.

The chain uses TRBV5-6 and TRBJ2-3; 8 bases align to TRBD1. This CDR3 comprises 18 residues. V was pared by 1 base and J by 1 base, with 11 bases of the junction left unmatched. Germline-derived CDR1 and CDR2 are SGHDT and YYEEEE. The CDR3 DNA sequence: TGTGCCAGCAGCTTGTCGAGGGACAGGTGGCTGGGCACAGATACGCAGTATTTT. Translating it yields CASSLSRDRWLGTDTQYF.

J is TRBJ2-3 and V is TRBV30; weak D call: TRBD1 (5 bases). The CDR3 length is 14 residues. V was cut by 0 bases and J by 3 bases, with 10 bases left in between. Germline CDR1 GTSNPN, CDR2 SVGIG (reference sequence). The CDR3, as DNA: TGTGCCTGGAGTGTACGGCAGGGAACAGATACGCAGTATTTT. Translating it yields CAWSVRQGTDTQYF.

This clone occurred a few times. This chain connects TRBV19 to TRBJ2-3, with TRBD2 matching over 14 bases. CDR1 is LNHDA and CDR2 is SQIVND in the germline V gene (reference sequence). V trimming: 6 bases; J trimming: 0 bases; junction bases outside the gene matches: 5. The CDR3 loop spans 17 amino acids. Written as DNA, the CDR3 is TGTGCCAGTAGCGGACTAGCGGGGGGCCCTAGCACAGATACGCAGTATTTT. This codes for CASSGLAGGPSTDTQYF.

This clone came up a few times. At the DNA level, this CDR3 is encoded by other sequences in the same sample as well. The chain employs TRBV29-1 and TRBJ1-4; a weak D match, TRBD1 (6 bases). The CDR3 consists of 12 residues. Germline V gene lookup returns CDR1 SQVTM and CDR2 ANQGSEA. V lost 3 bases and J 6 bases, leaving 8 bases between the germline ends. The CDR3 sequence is CSVDRGDEKLFF. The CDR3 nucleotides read TGCAGCGTTGACAGGGGAGATGAAAAACTGTTTTTT. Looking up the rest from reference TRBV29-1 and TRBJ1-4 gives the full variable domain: SAVISQKPSRDICQRGTSLTIQCQVDSQVTMMFWYRQQPGQSLTLIATANQGSEATYESGFVIDKFPISRPNLTFSTLTVSNMSPEDSSIYLCSVDRGDEKLFFGSGTQLSVL.

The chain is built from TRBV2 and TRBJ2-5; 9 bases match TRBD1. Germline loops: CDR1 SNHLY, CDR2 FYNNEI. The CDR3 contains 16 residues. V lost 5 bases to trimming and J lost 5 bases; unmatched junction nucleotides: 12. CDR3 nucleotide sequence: TGTGCCAGCAGTCTGAGTTGGGACAGGGTTGGCGAGACCCAGTACTTC. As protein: CASSLSWDRVGETQYF.

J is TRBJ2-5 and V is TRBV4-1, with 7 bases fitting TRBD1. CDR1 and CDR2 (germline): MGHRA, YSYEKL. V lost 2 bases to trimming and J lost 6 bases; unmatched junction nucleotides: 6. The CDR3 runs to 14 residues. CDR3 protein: CASSQFPRGKTQYF. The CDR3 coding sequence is TGCGCCAGCAGCCAATTCCCCAGGGGGAAGACCCAGTACTTC.